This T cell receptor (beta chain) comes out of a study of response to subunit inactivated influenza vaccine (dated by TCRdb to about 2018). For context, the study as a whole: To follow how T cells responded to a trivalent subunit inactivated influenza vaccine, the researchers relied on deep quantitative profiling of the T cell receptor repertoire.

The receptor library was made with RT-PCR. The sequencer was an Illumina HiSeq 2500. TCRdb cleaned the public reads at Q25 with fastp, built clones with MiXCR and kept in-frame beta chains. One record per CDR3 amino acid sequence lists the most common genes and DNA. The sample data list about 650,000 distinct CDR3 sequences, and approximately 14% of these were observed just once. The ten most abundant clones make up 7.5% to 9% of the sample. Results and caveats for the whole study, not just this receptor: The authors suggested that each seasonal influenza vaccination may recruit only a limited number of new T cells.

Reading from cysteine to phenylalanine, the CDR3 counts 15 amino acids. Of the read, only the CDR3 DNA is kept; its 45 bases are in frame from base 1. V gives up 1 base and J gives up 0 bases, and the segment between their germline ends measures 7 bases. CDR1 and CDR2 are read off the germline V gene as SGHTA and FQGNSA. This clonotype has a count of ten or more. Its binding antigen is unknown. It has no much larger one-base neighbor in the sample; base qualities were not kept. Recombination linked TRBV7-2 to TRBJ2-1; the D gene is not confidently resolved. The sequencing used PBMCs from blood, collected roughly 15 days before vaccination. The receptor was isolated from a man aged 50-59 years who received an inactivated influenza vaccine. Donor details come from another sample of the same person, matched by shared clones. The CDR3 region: CASSLGLISYNEQFF. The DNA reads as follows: TGTGCCAGCAGCTTAGGACTGATCTCCTACAATGAGCAGTTCTTC.